The present entry profiles one TCR beta chain with its context. The antigen it recognizes is unknown. No base quality information exists; no much larger clone differs at one position. Each donor gave one peripheral blood draw, averaging approximately 120 mL, which was collected into heparinised tubes. Naive, central memory, regulatory and stem cell-like memory CD4+ T cells were sorted on a BD FACSAria II using a panel including CD45RO, CCR7, CD25, CD127, CD95 and CD27. Every sorted population had a purity above 98%. PBMCs were separated immediately by Lymphoprep density gradient centrifugation and were stained directly, without being cultured. So that batch effects would be minimized, each experiment stained and sorted samples in pairs, pairing one healthy donor with one patient. These data come from a study of beta chain features in type 1 diabetes (dated by TCRdb to 2016 to 2019). For context, the study as a whole: No differences in mean age, gender distribution, total cell number or subset yield were found between patients and healthy donors. A total of approximately 110,000,000 sorted cells were examined across all samples, and a strong correlation was observed between cell number per subset and RNA yield. The study compared TCRB repertoires of sorted circulating CD4+ T cell subsets between recently diagnosed type 1 diabetes patients and matched healthy donors. Regulatory and stem cell-like memory subsets were isolated from only 8 patients and about 8 healthy donors, whereas naive and central memory subsets came from all 30 or so donors.

All of the isolated RNA was reverse transcribed with the High Capacity cDNA Reverse Transcription Kit, so expressed TCRB transcripts were sequenced. Naive, central memory and regulatory T cell samples underwent deep immunoSEQ sequencing, averaging approximately 3.5 million total reads per sample. Sorted cells were lysed in RLT buffer and RNA was extracted with DNase-treated RNeasy Micro or Mini kits, depending on cell number. Each cell subset was processed separately to prevent cross-contamination, with patient and healthy donor samples processed together. Using the immunoSEQ multiplex PCR, TCRB sequences were amplified from cDNA into 87-bp fragments spanning the CDR3 region. The amplicons were sequenced using the Illumina HiSeq platform. Processing in the source paper ran as follows. Synthetic template baselines were used to correct PCR bias computationally, reads within Hamming distance 2 were collapsed together, and singletons that could not be merged were discarded. By aligning reads against IMGT, V, D and J genes, CDR3 length, and insertions or deletions at six rearrangement sites were assigned. Within each subset, clonotype counts were normalized to sorted cell number, after which true diversity and Gini coefficients were computed with the tcR R package. The overlap coefficient, calculated on TCRB nucleotide sequences, was used to quantify repertoire sharing. As a proxy for the pre-selection repertoire, out-of-frame TCRB sequences from naive cells were analyzed. This immuneACCESS table, as held by TCRdb, lists in-frame sequences with V and J called but not all clones. Of the missing ones, under half trace to an unresolved V gene in checked studies; the others have no known cause. V, J and clone size are taken as reported in that table, and D and trimming were inferred from the DNA itself. The sample has 200,000 to 250,000 clones on record, 14% of them singletons. The leading ten clones occupy about 0.02% of the sample.

The cysteine opens and the phenylalanine closes a CDR3 of 16 amino acids. Only the CDR3 part of the read is kept: 48 bases, read in frame from the first base. The junction shows trimming of 2 bases on V and 5 bases on J, plus 21 bases between the germline ends. Based on the germline V gene, the CDR1 and CDR2 sequences are SQVTM and ANQGSEA. Here is what the overall study found, with its caveats: Shorter templates might be favored by PCR, yet because patient and control samples were amplified and corrected together, any such skew would affect both groups equally. Only small numbers of individuals were included in the HLA sub-analyses, which left unresolved whether HLA type had any influence on TCRB rearrangement. At VDJ recombination sites, patients with type 1 diabetes made fewer insertions and deleted more nucleotides, a pattern implying thymic rearrangement abnormalities. Naive, central memory and regulatory TCRB repertoires appeared to be more similar among patients than among healthy donors. Type 1 diabetes patients showed a moderate but significant shortening of TCRB CDR3 length in all four CD4+ subsets. Because cDNA rather than genomic DNA was sequenced, highly expressing activated cells could have been over-represented, although no difference in activation and CD3 levels was found between groups.

The sample was naive CD4+ T cells from blood. Reading the label with the study, this specimen's cell subset or site is: true naive CD4+ T cells. The chain employs TRBV29-1 and TRBJ1-2; matching of 5 bases hints at TRBD1 as the D gene. The sequence came from a man aged 25 to 40 with type 1 diabetes. Read as DNA, the sequence is TGCAGCGTTGAACATGGTAGAGGAGGGGTGGGGTATGGCTACACCTTC. Its coded protein is CSVEHGRGGVGYGYTF.